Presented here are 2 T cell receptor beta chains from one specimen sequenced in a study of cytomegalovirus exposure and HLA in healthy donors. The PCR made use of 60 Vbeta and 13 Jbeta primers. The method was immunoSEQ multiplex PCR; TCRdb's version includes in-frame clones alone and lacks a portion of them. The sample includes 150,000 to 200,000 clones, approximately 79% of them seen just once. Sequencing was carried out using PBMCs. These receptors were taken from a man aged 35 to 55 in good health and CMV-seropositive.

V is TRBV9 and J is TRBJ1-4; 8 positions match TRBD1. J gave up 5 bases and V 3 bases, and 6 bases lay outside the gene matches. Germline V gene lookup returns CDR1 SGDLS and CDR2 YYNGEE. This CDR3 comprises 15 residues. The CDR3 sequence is CASSAAQGGNEKLFF. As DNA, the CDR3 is TGTGCCAGCAGCGCCGCACAGGGGGGGAATGAAAAACTGTTTTTT.

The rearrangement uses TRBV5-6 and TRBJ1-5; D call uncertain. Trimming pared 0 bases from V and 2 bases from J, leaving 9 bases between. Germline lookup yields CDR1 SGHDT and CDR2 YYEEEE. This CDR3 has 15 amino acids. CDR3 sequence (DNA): TGTGCCAGCAGCTTGGACCGCCGGGGCAATCAGCCCCAGCATTTT. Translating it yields CASSLDRRGNQPQHF.